The clone carrying this TCR beta chain was recorded only once. The CDR3 spans 13 residues. Trimming took off 4 bases at V and 5 bases at J, with 12 bases between the two ends. Germline V lookup: CDR1 SGHTA, CDR2 FQGNSA. Reverse transcription of roughly 0.5 to 1 ug RNA used random hexamers. TCRdb passed the immunoSEQ multiplex PCR reads through MiXCR, listing each CDR3 protein once. The sample has more than 200,000 distinct CDR3 sequences, around 93% seen once. This sample stems from a study of CD8 T cells in Susac syndrome. The specimen was CD4+ T cells from PBMCs. The TCR was taken from a human donor with Susac syndrome. The chain links TRBV7-2 to TRBJ2-7, with D maybe TRBD1 (7 bases). The DNA for the CDR3 is TGTGCCAGCAGCTCCCTCAGGGGGGACGAGCAGTACTTC. Its translation: CASSSLRGDEQYF.